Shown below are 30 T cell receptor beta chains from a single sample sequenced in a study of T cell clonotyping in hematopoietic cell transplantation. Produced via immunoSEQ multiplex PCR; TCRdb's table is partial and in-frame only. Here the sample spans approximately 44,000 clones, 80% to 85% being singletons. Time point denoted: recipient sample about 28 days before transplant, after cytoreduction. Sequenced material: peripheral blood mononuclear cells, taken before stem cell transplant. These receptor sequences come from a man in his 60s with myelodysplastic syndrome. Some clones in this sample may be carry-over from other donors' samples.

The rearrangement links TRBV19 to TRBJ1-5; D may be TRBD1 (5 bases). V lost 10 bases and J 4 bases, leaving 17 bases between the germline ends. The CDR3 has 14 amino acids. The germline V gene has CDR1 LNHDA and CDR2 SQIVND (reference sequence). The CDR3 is CATTGDYTNQPQHF. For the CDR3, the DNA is TGTGCCACCACAGGCGACTACACGAATCAGCCCCAGCATTTT.

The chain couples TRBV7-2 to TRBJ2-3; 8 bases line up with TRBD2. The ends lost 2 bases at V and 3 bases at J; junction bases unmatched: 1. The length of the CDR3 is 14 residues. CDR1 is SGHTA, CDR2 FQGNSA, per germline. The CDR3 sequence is CASSLRGGTDTQYF. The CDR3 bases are TGTGCCAGCAGCTTACGGGGGGGAACAGATACGCAGTATTTT.

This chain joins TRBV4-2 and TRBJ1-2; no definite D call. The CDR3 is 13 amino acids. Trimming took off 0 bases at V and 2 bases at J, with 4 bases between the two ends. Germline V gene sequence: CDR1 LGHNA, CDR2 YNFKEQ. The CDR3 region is CASSQELNYGYTF. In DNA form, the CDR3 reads TGTGCCAGCAGCCAAGAGCTAAACTATGGCTACACCTTC.

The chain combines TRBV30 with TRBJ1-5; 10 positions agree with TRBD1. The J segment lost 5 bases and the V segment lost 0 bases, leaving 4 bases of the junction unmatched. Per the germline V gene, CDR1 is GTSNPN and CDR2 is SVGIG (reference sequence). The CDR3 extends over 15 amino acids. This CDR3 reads CAWSVGTGEYQPQHF. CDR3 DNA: TGTGCCTGGAGTGTAGGGACAGGGGAATATCAGCCCCAGCATTTT.

The CDR3 reads CASSYRGAWETQYF. CDR3 sequence (DNA): TGTGCCAGCAGTTACCGGGGGGCTTGGGAGACCCAGTACTTC. V gene TRBV6-6 combines with J gene TRBJ2-5; perhaps TRBD2 as D (7 bases). This CDR3 region has 14 residues. Per the germline V gene, CDR1 is MNHNY and CDR2 is SVGAGI (reference sequence). V was clipped by 2 bases and J by 5 bases, with 12 bases between them.

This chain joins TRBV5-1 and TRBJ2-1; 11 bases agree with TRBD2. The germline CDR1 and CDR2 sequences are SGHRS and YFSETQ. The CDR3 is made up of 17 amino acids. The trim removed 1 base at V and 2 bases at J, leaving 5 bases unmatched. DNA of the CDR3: TGCGCCAGCAGCTTGACCCCTAGCGGGGGGACCTACAATGAGCAGTTCTTC. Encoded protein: CASSLTPSGGTYNEQFF.

The CDR3 nucleotides read TGTGCCAGCAGTAAGGAAGGTAACGGGGCCAACGTCCTGACTTTC. Amino acids: CASSKEGNGANVLTF. The chain combines TRBV2 with TRBJ2-6; D call uncertain. The CDR3 extends over 15 amino acids. Germline CDR1 reads SNHLY; CDR2 reads FYNNEI. V was cut by 5 bases and J by 4 bases, with 12 bases left in between.

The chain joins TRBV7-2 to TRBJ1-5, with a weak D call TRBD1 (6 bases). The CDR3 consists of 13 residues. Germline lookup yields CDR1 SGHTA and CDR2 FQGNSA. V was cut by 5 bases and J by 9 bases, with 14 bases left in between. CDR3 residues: CASSPGAERPQHF. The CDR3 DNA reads TGTGCCAGCAGCCCAGGGGCCGAACGGCCCCAGCATTTT.

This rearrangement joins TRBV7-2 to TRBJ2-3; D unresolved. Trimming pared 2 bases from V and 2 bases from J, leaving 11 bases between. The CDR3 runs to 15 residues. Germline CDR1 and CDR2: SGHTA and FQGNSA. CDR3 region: CASSLFRFSTDTQYF. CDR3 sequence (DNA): TGTGCCAGCAGCTTATTCCGGTTTTCCACAGATACGCAGTATTTT.

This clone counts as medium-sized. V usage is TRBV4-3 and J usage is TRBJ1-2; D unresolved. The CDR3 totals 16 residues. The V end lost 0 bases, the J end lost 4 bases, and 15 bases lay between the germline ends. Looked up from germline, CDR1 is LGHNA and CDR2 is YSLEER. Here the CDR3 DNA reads TGCGCCAGCAGCCAAGATCGAGGCAGAGAGCTCTATGGCTACACCTTC. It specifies CASSQDRGRELYGYTF.

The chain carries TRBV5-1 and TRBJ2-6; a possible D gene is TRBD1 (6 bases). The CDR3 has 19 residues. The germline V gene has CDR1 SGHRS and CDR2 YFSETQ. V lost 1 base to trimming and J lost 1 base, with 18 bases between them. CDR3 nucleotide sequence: TGCGCCAGCAGCTTGAACAGGGACCTCAATCCTTCTGGGGCCAACGTCCTGACTTTC. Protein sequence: CASSLNRDLNPSGANVLTF. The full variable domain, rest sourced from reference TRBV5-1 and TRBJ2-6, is KAGVTQTPRYLIKTRGQQVTLSCSPISGHRSVSWYQQTPGQGLQFLFEYFSETQRNKGNFPGRFSGRQFSNSRSEMNVSTLELGDSALYLCASSLNRDLNPSGANVLTFGAGSRLTVL.

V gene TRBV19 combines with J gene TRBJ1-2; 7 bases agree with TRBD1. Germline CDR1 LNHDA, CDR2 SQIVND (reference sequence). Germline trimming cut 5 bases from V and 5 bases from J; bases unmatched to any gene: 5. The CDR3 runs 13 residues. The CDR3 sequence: CASSQGQSYGYTF. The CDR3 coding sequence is TGTGCCAGTAGTCAGGGACAGAGTTATGGCTACACCTTC.

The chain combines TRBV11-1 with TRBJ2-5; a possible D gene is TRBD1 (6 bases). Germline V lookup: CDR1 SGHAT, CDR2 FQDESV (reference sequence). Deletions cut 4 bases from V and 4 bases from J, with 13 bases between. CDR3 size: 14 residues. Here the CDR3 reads CASSSGSRGETQYF. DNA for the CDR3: TGTGCCAGCAGCTCCGGGTCCAGGGGAGAGACCCAGTACTTC. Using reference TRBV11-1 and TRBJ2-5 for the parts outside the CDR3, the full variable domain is EAEVAQSPRYKITEKSQAVAFWCDPISGHATLYWYRQILGQGPELLVQFQDESVVDDSQLPKDRFSAERLKGVDSTLKIQPAELGDSAMYLCASSSGSRGETQYFGPGTRLLVL.

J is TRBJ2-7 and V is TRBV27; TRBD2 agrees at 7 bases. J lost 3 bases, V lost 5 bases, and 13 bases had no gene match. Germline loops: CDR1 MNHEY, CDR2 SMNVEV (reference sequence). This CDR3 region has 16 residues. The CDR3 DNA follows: TGTGCCAGCAGTCCTCCGGGTAAGCGGGGTTACTACGAGCAGTACTTC. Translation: CASSPPGKRGYYEQYF.

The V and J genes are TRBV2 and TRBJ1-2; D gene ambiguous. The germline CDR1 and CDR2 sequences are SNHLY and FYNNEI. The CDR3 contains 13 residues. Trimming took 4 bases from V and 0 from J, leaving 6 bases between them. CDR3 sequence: CASSGIPNYGYTF. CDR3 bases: TGTGCCAGCAGTGGGATTCCTAACTATGGCTACACCTTC.

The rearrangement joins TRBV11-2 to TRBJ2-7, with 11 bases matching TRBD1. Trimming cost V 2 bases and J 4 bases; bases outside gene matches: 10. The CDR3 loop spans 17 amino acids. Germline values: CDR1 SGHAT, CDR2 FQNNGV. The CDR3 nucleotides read TGTGCCAGCAGCTTACTCGGGATGGGACAGGGGGTTTACGAGCAGTACTTC. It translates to CASSLLGMGQGVYEQYF.

The DNA for the CDR3 is TGTGCCAGCAGCCCACTAGCTTACGTCGATTCACCCCTCCACTTT. Protein: CASSPLAYVDSPLHF. The rearrangement uses TRBV5-8 and TRBJ1-6, with unresolved D. V gave up 4 bases and J gave up 8 bases, with 16 bases separating them. The CDR3 sequence is 15 residues long. CDR1 is SGHTS and CDR2 is YDEGEE in the germline V gene.

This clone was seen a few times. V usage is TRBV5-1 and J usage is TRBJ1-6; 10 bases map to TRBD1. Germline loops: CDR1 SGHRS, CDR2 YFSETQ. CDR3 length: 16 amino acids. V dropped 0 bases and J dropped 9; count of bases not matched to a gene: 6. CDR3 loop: CASSLAGDRGISPLHF. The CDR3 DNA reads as TGCGCCAGCAGCTTGGCCGGGGACAGGGGTATTTCACCCCTCCACTTT.

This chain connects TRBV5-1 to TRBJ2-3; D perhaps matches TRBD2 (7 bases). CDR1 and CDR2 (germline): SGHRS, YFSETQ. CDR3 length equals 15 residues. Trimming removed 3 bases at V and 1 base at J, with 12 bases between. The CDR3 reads CASSWGGGGTDTQYF. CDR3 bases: TGCGCCAGCAGCTGGGGGGGCGGAGGCACAGATACGCAGTATTTT.

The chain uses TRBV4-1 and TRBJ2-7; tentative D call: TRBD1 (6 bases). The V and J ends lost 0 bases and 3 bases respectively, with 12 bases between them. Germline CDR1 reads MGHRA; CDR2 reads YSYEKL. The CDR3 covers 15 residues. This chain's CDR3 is CASSQESGEVYEQYF. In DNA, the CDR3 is TGCGCCAGCAGCCAAGAATCAGGGGAAGTCTACGAGCAGTACTTC.

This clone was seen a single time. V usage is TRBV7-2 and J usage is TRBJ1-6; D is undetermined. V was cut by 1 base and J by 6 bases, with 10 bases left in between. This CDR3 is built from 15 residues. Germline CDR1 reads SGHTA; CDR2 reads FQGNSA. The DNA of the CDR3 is TGTGCCAGCAGCTTAGTAGGAATGGGTAATTCACCCCTCCACTTT. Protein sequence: CASSLVGMGNSPLHF.

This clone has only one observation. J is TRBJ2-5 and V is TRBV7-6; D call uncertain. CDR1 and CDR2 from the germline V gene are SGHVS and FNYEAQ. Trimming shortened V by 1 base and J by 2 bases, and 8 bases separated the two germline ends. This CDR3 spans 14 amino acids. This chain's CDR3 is CASSLGRRQETQYF. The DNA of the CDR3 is TGTGCCAGCAGCTTAGGGAGACGGCAAGAGACCCAGTACTTC.

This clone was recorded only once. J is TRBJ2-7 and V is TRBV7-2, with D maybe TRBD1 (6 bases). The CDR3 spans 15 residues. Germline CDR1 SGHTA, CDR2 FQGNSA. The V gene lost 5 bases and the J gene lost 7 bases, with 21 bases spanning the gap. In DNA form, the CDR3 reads TGTGCCAGCAGCCCCCAGGGGTACAGGGATCAAGAGCAGTACTTC. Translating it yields CASSPQGYRDQEQYF.

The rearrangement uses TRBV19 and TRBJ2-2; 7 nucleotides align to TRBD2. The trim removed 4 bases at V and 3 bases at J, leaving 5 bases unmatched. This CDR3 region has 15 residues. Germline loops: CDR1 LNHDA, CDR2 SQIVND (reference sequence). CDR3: CASSSGRIHTGELFF. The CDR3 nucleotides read TGTGCCAGTAGTAGCGGGAGAATCCACACCGGGGAGCTGTTTTTT.

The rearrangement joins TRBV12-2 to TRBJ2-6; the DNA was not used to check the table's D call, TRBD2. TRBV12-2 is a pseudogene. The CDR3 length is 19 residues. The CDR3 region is CASRLPGLALGSGANVLTF. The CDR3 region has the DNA TGTGCAAGTCGCTTACCTGGACTAGCGTTAGGATCTGGGGCCAACGTCCTGACTTTC.

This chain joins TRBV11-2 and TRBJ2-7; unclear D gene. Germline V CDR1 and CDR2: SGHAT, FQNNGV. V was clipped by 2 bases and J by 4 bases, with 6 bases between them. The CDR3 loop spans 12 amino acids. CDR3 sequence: CASSLTRYEQYF. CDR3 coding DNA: TGTGCCAGCAGCTTAACGAGGTACGAGCAGTACTTC.

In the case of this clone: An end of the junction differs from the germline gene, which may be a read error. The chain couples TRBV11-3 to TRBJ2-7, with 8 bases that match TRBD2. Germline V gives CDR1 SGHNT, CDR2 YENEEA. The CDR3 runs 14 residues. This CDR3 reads CASSLRGGDLPTDF. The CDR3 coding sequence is TGTGCCAGCAGCCTCCGGGGGGGAGATCTACCCACCGACTTC.

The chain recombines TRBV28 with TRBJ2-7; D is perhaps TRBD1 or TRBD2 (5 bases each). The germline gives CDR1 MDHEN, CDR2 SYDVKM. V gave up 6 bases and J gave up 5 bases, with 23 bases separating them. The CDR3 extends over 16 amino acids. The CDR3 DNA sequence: TGTGCCAGCAGCTCACCGGGAAAGGGGCGGCTGCACGAGCAGTACTTC. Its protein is CASSSPGKGRLHEQYF.

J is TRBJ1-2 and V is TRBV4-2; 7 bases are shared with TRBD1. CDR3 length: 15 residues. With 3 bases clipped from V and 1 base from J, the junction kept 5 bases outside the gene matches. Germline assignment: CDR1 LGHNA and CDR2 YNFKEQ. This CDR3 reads CASSQSGTVNYGYTF. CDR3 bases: TGTGCCAGCAGCCAGTCCGGGACAGTTAACTATGGCTACACCTTC.

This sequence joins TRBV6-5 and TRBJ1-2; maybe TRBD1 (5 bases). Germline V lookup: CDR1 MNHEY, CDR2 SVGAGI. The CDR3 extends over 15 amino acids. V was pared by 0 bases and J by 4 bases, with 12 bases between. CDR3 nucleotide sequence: TGTGCCAGCAGTTACTCCGACAGTCCCGGCTATGGCTACACCTTC. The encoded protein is CASSYSDSPGYGYTF.